This is a list of T cell receptor beta chains from one sample in a study of vaccination and CD4 T cells after COVID-19. What these receptors recognize is not known. TCRdb redid the calling of the PCR reads with MiXCR, one entry per CDR3 protein. The sample records 10,000 to 15,000 distinct CDR3 sequences, roughly four fifths being singletons. The source was CD4+ T cells from blood, cultured in vitro, collected after SARS-CoV-2 vaccination. Receptors originate from a human donor who received a COVID-19 vaccine. CDR3s include the opening cysteine and the closing phenylalanine or tryptophan.

v_call: TRBV19; cdr3_length: 12; j_call: TRBJ2-7; cdr3_aa: CASSTRAYEQYF
v_call: TRBV10-3; cdr3_length: 12; j_call: TRBJ1-2; cdr3_aa: CAITPKLGGYTF
v_call: TRBV20-1; cdr3_length: 16; j_call: TRBJ1-1; cdr3_aa: CSARSGQAGMNTEAFF
v_call: TRBV27; cdr3_length: 12; j_call: TRBJ1-2; cdr3_aa: CASSSNSGVYTF
v_call: TRBV20-1; cdr3_length: 16; j_call: TRBJ2-3; cdr3_aa: CSARDQGLAETDTQYF
v_call: TRBV2; cdr3_length: 11; j_call: TRBJ2-2; cdr3_aa: CAIRGNGELFF
v_call: TRBV30; cdr3_length: 14; j_call: TRBJ1-1; cdr3_aa: CAWTARTGYTEAFF
v_call: TRBV7-8; cdr3_length: 17; j_call: TRBJ1-2; cdr3_aa: CASSLGGSGPVDYGYTF
v_call: TRBV5-4; cdr3_length: 13; j_call: TRBJ1-6; cdr3_aa: CASSLTGNSPLHF
v_call: TRBV9; cdr3_length: 13; j_call: TRBJ2-5; cdr3_aa: CASSVGRTETQYF
v_call: TRBV10-2; cdr3_length: 13; j_call: TRBJ1-2; cdr3_aa: CASRDGGLDGYTF
v_call: TRBV27; cdr3_length: 14; j_call: TRBJ2-5; cdr3_aa: CASRRGGAWETQYF
v_call: TRBV5-4; cdr3_length: 13; j_call: TRBJ2-5; cdr3_aa: CASSLGWRETQYF
v_call: TRBV6-5; cdr3_length: 16; j_call: TRBJ2-2; cdr3_aa: CASSSTGGGGTGELFF
v_call: TRBV6-1; cdr3_length: 14; j_call: TRBJ2-7; cdr3_aa: CASRGGTSGYEQYF
v_call: TRBV6-5; cdr3_length: 18; j_call: TRBJ1-2; cdr3_aa: CASSYRAGTGYRYYGYTF
v_call: TRBV7-9; cdr3_length: 13; j_call: TRBJ1-2; cdr3_aa: CASRPGTGEGYTF
v_call: TRBV30; cdr3_length: 12; j_call: TRBJ1-2; cdr3_aa: CAWRTKGGGYTF
v_call: TRBV20-1; cdr3_length: 12; j_call: TRBJ1-6; cdr3_aa: CSGRTFNSPLHF
v_call: TRBV18; cdr3_length: 12; j_call: TRBJ2-5; cdr3_aa: CASSPPGETQYF
v_call: TRBV19; cdr3_length: 12; j_call: TRBJ1-5; cdr3_aa: CASSLENQPQHF
v_call: TRBV12-3/TRBV12-4; cdr3_length: 16; j_call: TRBJ1-2; cdr3_aa: CASSLRGYGANYGYTF
v_call: TRBV24-1; cdr3_length: 13; j_call: TRBJ1-5; cdr3_aa: CATYPNSNQPQHF
v_call: TRBV7-8; cdr3_length: 16; j_call: TRBJ1-5; cdr3_aa: CASSLTTGGLNQPQHF
v_call: TRBV2; cdr3_length: 22; j_call: TRBJ2-6; cdr3_aa: CASSERGGTGGRFLSGANVLTF
v_call: TRBV19; cdr3_length: 15; j_call: TRBJ1-5; cdr3_aa: CASSIQGAPGQPQHF
v_call: TRBV11-2; cdr3_length: 13; j_call: TRBJ1-3; cdr3_aa: CASSLSPGNTIYF
v_call: TRBV11-3; cdr3_length: 13; j_call: TRBJ2-5; cdr3_aa: CASSWEGQETQYF
v_call: TRBV30; cdr3_length: 15; j_call: TRBJ2-1; cdr3_aa: CAWSPTSDPINEQFF
v_call: TRBV6-1; cdr3_length: 13; j_call: TRBJ1-2; cdr3_aa: CASSETSSYGYTF
v_call: TRBV6-2/TRBV6-3; cdr3_length: 16; j_call: TRBJ2-5; cdr3_aa: CASSYSGGGAEETQYF
v_call: TRBV6-1; cdr3_length: 15; j_call: TRBJ1-5; cdr3_aa: CASSPTGDSNQPQHF
v_call: TRBV20-1; cdr3_length: 14; j_call: TRBJ1-3; cdr3_aa: CSASYRSSGNTIYF
v_call: TRBV12-3/TRBV12-4; cdr3_length: 13; j_call: TRBJ1-6; cdr3_aa: CASQNSYNSPLHF
v_call: TRBV5-1; cdr3_length: 15; j_call: TRBJ2-5; cdr3_aa: CASRIPGRGRETQYF
v_call: TRBV6-2/TRBV6-3; cdr3_length: 14; j_call: TRBJ1-1; cdr3_aa: CASSYRIMNTEAFF
v_call: TRBV20-1; cdr3_length: 14; j_call: TRBJ1-1; cdr3_aa: CSATPGRRITEAFF
v_call: TRBV6-1; cdr3_length: 14; j_call: TRBJ1-6; cdr3_aa: CASSSGKYNSPLHF
v_call: TRBV2; cdr3_length: 12; j_call: TRBJ2-2; cdr3_aa: CASTYGTGELFF
v_call: TRBV12-3/TRBV12-4; cdr3_length: 14; j_call: TRBJ2-3; cdr3_aa: CASSFARRTDTQYF
v_call: TRBV10-3; cdr3_length: 13; j_call: TRBJ1-6; cdr3_aa: CAISTGSNSPLHF
v_call: TRBV20-1; cdr3_length: 14; j_call: TRBJ1-4; cdr3_aa: CSARGAGWEEKLFF
v_call: TRBV9; cdr3_length: 13; j_call: TRBJ2-5; cdr3_aa: CASSVGLTETQCF
v_call: TRBV6-1; cdr3_length: 13; j_call: TRBJ1-1; cdr3_aa: CASTRAASTEAFF
v_call: TRBV7-2; cdr3_length: 15; j_call: TRBJ1-3; cdr3_aa: CASSSRASSGNTIYF
v_call: TRBV20-1; cdr3_length: 14; j_call: TRBJ1-3; cdr3_aa: CNARVDSSGNTIYF
v_call: TRBV11-2; cdr3_length: 15; j_call: TRBJ2-1; cdr3_aa: CASSFGTGDRHEQFF
v_call: TRBV6-1; cdr3_length: 12; j_call: TRBJ1-2; cdr3_aa: CASSEAGPGYTF
v_call: TRBV5-1; cdr3_length: 14; j_call: TRBJ1-5; cdr3_aa: CASSPSGGRQPQHF
v_call: TRBV6-5; cdr3_length: 15; j_call: TRBJ1-2; cdr3_aa: CASSSYMTGNYGYTF